Listed here are 30 T cell receptor beta chains from one sample, sequenced in a study of T cell responses to AZD1222 COVID-19 vaccine. The table came from immunoSEQ multiplex PCR; TCRdb's copy has only in-frame clones and leaves some out. The table has 60,000 to 75,000 clones, roughly 88% seen once. The sample here was peripheral blood, taken on day 0 of AZD1222 vaccination. Receptor source: an adult in good health.

The CDR3 here is CASSSGTGPNEQYV. CDR3 DNA sequence: TGCGCCAGCAGCTCGGGGACAGGGCCCAACGAGCAGTACGTC. The chain employs TRBV5-1 and TRBJ2-7; the match to TRBD1 covers 9 bases. Germline V gene lookup returns CDR1 SGHRS and CDR2 YFSETQ. The length of the CDR3 is 14 residues. The J segment lost 5 bases and the V segment lost 3 bases, leaving 6 bases of the junction unmatched.

The J gene is TRBJ2-1, the V gene TRBV7-2, with no clear D. The ends were cut back, 5 bases at V and 2 bases at J, with 7 bases in the middle. Germline-derived CDR1 and CDR2 are SGHTA and FQGNSA. The CDR3 loop spans 13 amino acids. The CDR3 DNA is TGTGCCAGCAGCGTTACACCCTACAATGAGCAGTTCTTC. It specifies CASSVTPYNEQFF.

This clone was observed a few times. V usage is TRBV19 and J usage is TRBJ2-2, with D perhaps matching TRBD2 (5 bases). CDR1 and CDR2 from the germline V gene are LNHDA and SQIVND (reference sequence). V was cut by 6 bases and J by 5 bases, with 16 bases left in between. This CDR3 comprises 15 residues. CDR3 coding DNA: TGTGCCAGTAGCCCGGGGTCAGGAAATACCGGGGAGCTGTTTTTT. Protein product: CASSPGSGNTGELFF.

This clone appeared a few times. V and J are TRBV7-2 and TRBJ1-1, with 10 bases fitting TRBD1. V was clipped by 2 bases and J by 4 bases; unmatched bases: 10. The V gene's germline CDR1 is SGHTA and CDR2 FQGNSA. This CDR3 spans 17 amino acids. In DNA form, the CDR3 reads TGTGCCAGCAGCTTATTTACCGGACAGGGGGGAAGCACTGAAGCTTTCTTT. Amino acids: CASSLFTGQGGSTEAFF.

V usage is TRBV9 and J usage is TRBJ2-1; 15 bases align to TRBD2. The CDR3 has 16 amino acids. Germline loops: CDR1 SGDLS, CDR2 YYNGEE. Trimming cost V 4 bases and J 8 bases; bases outside gene matches: 7. Here the CDR3 DNA reads TGTGCCAGCAGCTTGGGACTAGCGGGAGGAAGGTATGAGCAGTTCTTC. It is translated as CASSLGLAGGRYEQFF.

The chain combines TRBV19 with TRBJ1-2; D uncertain. This CDR3 comprises 13 residues. Trimming removed 5 bases at V and 4 bases at J, with 11 bases between. The V gene's germline CDR1 is LNHDA and CDR2 SQIVND (reference sequence). The CDR3 is CASSSYGPYGYTF. The DNA of the CDR3 is TGTGCCAGTAGTTCCTATGGACCCTATGGCTACACCTTC.

The chain employs TRBV5-4 and TRBJ1-5, with D unresolved. The CDR3 has 14 amino acids. With 0 bases removed from V and 6 bases from J, the gap between germline ends came to 10 bases. Germline loops: CDR1 SGHNT, CDR2 YYREEE (reference sequence). The CDR3 loop is CASSLGGEGQPQHF. The CDR3 DNA is TGTGCCAGCAGCTTGGGGGGAGAGGGTCAGCCCCAGCATTTT. Combining the CDR3 with reference TRBV5-4 and TRBJ1-5 gives the whole variable domain ETGVTQSPTHLIKTRGQQVTLRCSSQSGHNTVSWYQQALGQGPQFIFQYYREEENGRGNFPPRFSGLQFPNYSSELNVNALELDDSALYLCASSLGGEGQPQHFGDGTRLSIL.

The chain has TRBV6-5 and TRBJ1-2; 9 nucleotides align to TRBD1. Trimming took 6 bases from V and 4 from J; bases not matched to a gene: 6. Germline-derived CDR1 and CDR2 are MNHEY and SVGAGI. The CDR3 has 14 amino acids. DNA for the CDR3: TGTGCCAGCAGGGGGACAGGGTGGGGCTATGGCTACACCTTC. As protein: CASRGTGWGYGYTF.

This clone showed up just a few times. V and J are TRBV29-1 and TRBJ1-2; D remains unclear. V dropped 0 bases and J dropped 3 bases, with 5 bases sitting between them. The CDR3 is made up of 12 amino acids. Germline V gene data show CDR1 as SQVTM and CDR2 as ANQGSEA. In nucleotides, the CDR3 is TGCAGCGTTGAAGAGACCTACTATGGCTACACCTTC. This codes for CSVEETYYGYTF.

The rearrangement links TRBV2 to TRBJ2-1; the D is unclear. The CDR3 runs to 14 residues. Germline V gene sequence: CDR1 SNHLY, CDR2 FYNNEI. Trimming removed 1 base from V and 9 bases from J, with 13 bases in between. The CDR3 DNA is TGTGCCAGCAGTGAAGACTCGACCGCAATTGAGCAGTTCTTC. Translating gives CASSEDSTAIEQFF.

The chain combines TRBV18 with TRBJ1-1; TRBD1 might be the D (5 bases). Trimming shortened V by 3 bases and J by 1 base, and 12 bases separated the two germline ends. The CDR3 has 15 residues. Germline CDR1 reads KGHSH; CDR2 reads LQKENI. The CDR3 loop reads CASSPRGGWNTEAFF. DNA for the CDR3: TGTGCCAGCTCACCGCGTGGGGGATGGAACACTGAAGCTTTCTTT. The full variable domain, with the rest looked up from reference TRBV18 and TRBJ1-1, is NAGVMQNPRHLVRRRGQEARLRCSPMKGHSHVYWYRQLPEEGLKFMVYLQKENIIDESGMPKERFSAEFPKEGPSILRIQQVVRGDSAAYFCASSPRGGWNTEAFFGQGTRLTVV.

The rearrangement links TRBV7-9 to TRBJ1-4; D unclear. The length of the CDR3 is 15 residues. The germline V and J ends were trimmed by 5 bases and 0 bases, with 10 bases remaining between them. CDR1 SEHNR and CDR2 FQNEAQ come from the germline V gene (reference sequence). In DNA form, the CDR3 reads TGTGCCAGCAGCGCCTTGGCAACAACTAATGAAAAACTGTTTTTT. Translation: CASSALATTNEKLFF.

The V and J genes are TRBV6-5 and TRBJ2-7, with 9 bases identical to TRBD2. This CDR3 has 15 amino acids. Looked up from germline, CDR1 is MNHEY and CDR2 is SVGAGI. J was trimmed by 2 bases and V by 0 bases; bases with no gene match: 2. CDR3 nucleotide sequence: TGTGCCAGCAGTTACTCGAGCGGGAGGACCTACGAGCAGTACTTC. Amino acids: CASSYSSGRTYEQYF.

This clone was seen once. The chain employs TRBV6-2 or TRBV6-3 and TRBJ1-2, with D tentatively TRBD1 (5 bases). Trimming pared 4 bases from V and 4 bases from J, leaving 13 bases between. The CDR3 covers 14 residues. Germline lookup yields CDR1 MNHEY and CDR2 SVGEGT. CDR3 residues: CASSFRTGLYGYTF. The CDR3 DNA follows: TGTGCCAGCAGTTTCCGAACAGGCCTCTATGGCTACACCTTC.

The V and J genes are TRBV6-2 or TRBV6-3 and TRBJ2-7; D ambiguous. This CDR3 is built from 13 residues. Deletions cut 5 bases from V and 4 bases from J, with 12 bases between. Germline CDR1 is MNHEY and CDR2 is SVGEGT. As DNA, the CDR3 is TGTGCCAGCAGTCTTCTACCGGCTTACGAGCAGTACTTC. The encoded protein is CASSLLPAYEQYF.

The rearrangement joins TRBV7-2 to TRBJ2-2, with D tentatively TRBD1 or TRBD2 (5 bases each). V shed 5 bases and J shed 0 bases, with 16 bases lying between them. CDR1 is SGHTA, CDR2 FQGNSA, per germline. CDR3 size: 17 residues. CDR3 in DNA: TGTGCCAGCAGCGTAACTTCGAGGGGAGCGAACACCGGGGAGCTGTTTTTT. Protein sequence: CASSVTSRGANTGELFF.

This clone has only one observation. The CDR3 protein is CASSSQAREWAEAFF. In DNA, the CDR3 is TGTGCCAGCAGCTCCCAAGCCAGGGAGTGGGCTGAAGCTTTCTTT. V gene TRBV7-9 combines with J gene TRBJ1-1; D perhaps matches TRBD1 (5 bases). This CDR3 comprises 15 residues. Germline V lookup: CDR1 SEHNR, CDR2 FQNEAQ (reference sequence). Trimming left V 4 bases short and J 6 bases short, with 18 bases between.

The V call is TRBV7-2, the J call TRBJ2-1; TRBD2 matches at 11 bases. Germline V lookup: CDR1 SGHTA, CDR2 FQGNSA. J lost 9 bases, V lost 0 bases, and 4 bases had no gene match. The CDR3 runs 15 residues. The CDR3 reads CASSLASLAGGEQFF. CDR3 in DNA: TGTGCCAGCAGCTTAGCATCCCTAGCGGGAGGTGAGCAGTTCTTC.

The rearrangement links TRBV18 to TRBJ2-7, with a tentative D call TRBD2 (6 bases). From germline, CDR1 is KGHSH and CDR2 LQKENI. The CDR3 extends over 12 amino acids. The V end was cut by 4 bases, the J end by 5 bases, with 9 bases between. DNA for the CDR3: TGTGCCAGCTCACTCGGAGGGGACGAGCAGTACGTC. This codes for CASSLGGDEQYV.

The CDR3: CATSDSDRGGYTF. In DNA, the CDR3 is TGTGCCACCAGTGATTCTGACAGGGGCGGCTACACCTTC. The chain carries TRBV24-1 and TRBJ1-2; 8 nucleotides agree with TRBD1. The CDR3 contains 13 residues. Germline V gene data show CDR1 as KGHDR and CDR2 as SFDVKD. After removal of 2 bases from V and 8 bases from J, the junction contained 3 bases not matched to a gene.

To note about this clone: One end of the junction does not line up with germline, which may come from a read error. The J gene is TRBJ1-2, the V gene TRBV28; 7 bases align to TRBD1. Germline CDR1 MDHEN, CDR2 SYDVKM. The CDR3 extends over 14 amino acids. DNA of the CDR3: TGTGCCAGCAGTTCAGAGACAGGGTCCTATGGCTACGCCTTC. It codes for CASSSETGSYGYAF.

The chain recombines TRBV15 with TRBJ2-7; TRBD2 matches at 12 bases. The V gene end was trimmed by 4 bases and the J gene end by 2 bases; junction bases not matched to a gene: 9. Germline assignment: CDR1 LNHNV and CDR2 YYDKDF (reference sequence). The CDR3 runs to 17 residues. The CDR3: CATSIGTSGHEAYEQYV. The CDR3 region has the DNA TGTGCCACCAGCATTGGGACTAGCGGGCACGAGGCCTACGAGCAGTACGTC.

The chain recombines TRBV4-1 with TRBJ1-2; D is undetermined. Germline V gene data show CDR1 as MGHRA and CDR2 as YSYEKL. V was cut by 3 bases and J by 6 bases, with 5 bases left in between. The CDR3 length is 11 residues. The chain's CDR3 is CASSHEDGYTF. In DNA form, the CDR3 reads TGCGCCAGCAGCCATGAAGATGGCTACACCTTC.

V usage is TRBV18 and J usage is TRBJ1-5; D gene unclear. V lost 9 bases and J 1 base, leaving 10 bases between the germline ends. The CDR3 extends over 13 amino acids. From germline, CDR1 is KGHSH and CDR2 LQKENI. The CDR3 nucleotides are TGTGCCAGTTCAATCGACAGCAATCAGCCCCAGCATTTT. This codes for CASSIDSNQPQHF.

V is TRBV27 and J is TRBJ2-3; 9 bases map to TRBD1. The CDR3 has 15 amino acids. Germline V gives CDR1 MNHEY, CDR2 SMNVEV (reference sequence). V was pared by 5 bases and J by 1 base, with 4 bases of the junction left unmatched. The CDR3: CASSLGQGGTDTQYF. CDR3 coding DNA: TGTGCCAGCAGTCTGGGACAGGGTGGCACAGATACGCAGTATTTT.

The J gene is TRBJ2-1, the V gene TRBV18; a possible D gene is TRBD1 (6 bases). V was trimmed by 3 bases and J by 7 bases, leaving 16 bases between them. The CDR3 runs to 15 residues. Germline CDR1 is KGHSH and CDR2 is LQKENI. The CDR3 here is CASSPTGKRGNEQFF. In DNA, the CDR3 is TGTGCCAGCTCACCGACGGGGAAGAGGGGGAATGAGCAGTTCTTC.

The chain carries TRBV4-2 and TRBJ2-1; 7 bases map to TRBD2. V gave up 4 bases and J gave up 4 bases; unmatched junction bases: 10. CDR1 is LGHNA, CDR2 YNFKEQ, per germline. The CDR3 is made up of 16 amino acids. CDR3 DNA: TGTGCCAGCAGCCCTCCGAGACACGGGGGGTACAATGAGCAGTTCTTC. Amino acid sequence: CASSPPRHGGYNEQFF.

The chain employs TRBV6-2 or TRBV6-3 and TRBJ2-1; 7 bases fit TRBD2. Germline CDR1 reads MNHEY; CDR2 reads SVGEGT. CDR3 length: 15 amino acids. Trimming removed 6 bases from V and 3 bases from J; junction bases left unmatched: 8. CDR3 in amino acids: CASSLLATFYNEQFF. Written as DNA, the CDR3 is TGTGCCAGCAGCTTACTAGCGACATTCTACAATGAGCAGTTCTTC.

The V call is TRBV10-1, the J call TRBJ2-1, with TRBD2 matching over 13 bases. Germline CDR1 WNHNN, CDR2 SYGVQD (reference sequence). V lost 3 bases to trimming and J lost 4 bases; unmatched junction nucleotides: 3. The CDR3 covers 16 residues. This CDR3 reads CASSDPTSGRYNEQFF. CDR3 coding DNA: TGCGCCAGCAGTGACCCGACTAGCGGGAGGTACAATGAGCAGTTCTTC.

This sequence joins TRBV11-2 and TRBJ1-1; D perhaps matches TRBD1 (5 bases). V was pared by 5 bases and J by 4 bases, with 14 bases between. Germline assignment: CDR1 SGHAT and CDR2 FQNNGV. The CDR3 is 14 amino acids. The CDR3 bases are TGTGCCAGCAGCCCGCAGTGGGGCAGCACTGAAGCTTTCTTT. Its protein is CASSPQWGSTEAFF. The whole variable domain, filled in from reference TRBV11-2 and TRBJ1-1, reads EAGVAQSPRYKIIEKRQSVAFWCNPISGHATLYWYQQILGQGPKLLIQFQNNGVVDDSQLPKDRFSAERLKGVDSTLKIQPAKLEDSAVYLCASSPQWGSTEAFFGQGTRLTVV.